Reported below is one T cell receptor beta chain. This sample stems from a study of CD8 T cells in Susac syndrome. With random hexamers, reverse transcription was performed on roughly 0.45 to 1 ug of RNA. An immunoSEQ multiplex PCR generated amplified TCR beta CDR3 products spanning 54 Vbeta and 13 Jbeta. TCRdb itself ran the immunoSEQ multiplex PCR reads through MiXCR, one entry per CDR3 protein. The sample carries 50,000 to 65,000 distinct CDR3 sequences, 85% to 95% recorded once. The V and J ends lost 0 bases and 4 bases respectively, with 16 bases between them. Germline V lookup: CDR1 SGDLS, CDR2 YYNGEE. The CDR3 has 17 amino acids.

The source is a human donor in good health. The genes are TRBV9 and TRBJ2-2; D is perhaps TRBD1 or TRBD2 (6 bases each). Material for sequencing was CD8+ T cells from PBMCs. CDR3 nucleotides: TGTGCCAGCAGCGTAGGGTCGGGGGCCCGCTTCACCGGGGAGCTGTTTTTT. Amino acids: CASSVGSGARFTGELFF.